A single sample is the source of the 27 T cell receptor beta chains below, sequenced in a study of molecular identifiers for immune sequencing clone quantification. TCRdb redid the calling of the PCR reads with MiXCR, one entry per CDR3 protein. The sample shows under 800,000 distinct CDR3 sequences, around 25% of them seen only once. The specimen was naive CD8+ T cells from blood, with Jurkat cell RNA spiked in. Subset here: FACS-sorted CD8+CD4-CCR7+CD45RA+ naive T cells. Every receptor here comes from a human donor in good health. Some libraries in this study had Jurkat cell RNA spiked in.

The J gene is TRBJ2-5, the V gene TRBV19, with D maybe TRBD2 (6 bases). Trimming shortened V by 2 bases and J by 4 bases, and 11 bases separated the two germline ends. CDR1 is LNHDA and CDR2 is SQIVND in the germline V gene (reference sequence). The CDR3 contains 14 residues. The CDR3 coding sequence is TGTGCCAGTAGTATATCGGGGAGGCCAGAGACCCAGTACTTC. As protein: CASSISGRPETQYF.

At least ten counts were recorded for this clonotype. The CDR3: CASSQDPSTGYEQYF. In DNA form, the CDR3 reads TGCGCCAGCAGCCAAGATCCGAGCACCGGGTACGAGCAGTACTTC. The gene calls are TRBV4-1 and TRBJ2-7; D call uncertain. The length of the CDR3 is 15 residues. Germline lookup yields CDR1 MGHRA and CDR2 YSYEKL. Trimming stripped 0 bases from V and 4 bases from J, with 13 bases between.

This clonotype showed up just once. An end of the junction does not agree with germline; a read error may underlie this. The chain recombines TRBV4-3 with TRBJ2-7; 9 nucleotides match TRBD2. Germline V lookup: CDR1 LGHNA, CDR2 YSLEER. This CDR3 has 15 residues. Here the CDR3 reads CARRPGLAGPYAQYF. CDR3 nucleotides: TGCGCCCGCCGCCCGGGCCTAGCGGGGCCCTACGCGCAGTACTTC.

This clonotype was counted between two and nine times. The chain combines TRBV6-2 or TRBV6-3 with TRBJ2-1; unclear D gene. V was cut by 6 bases and J by 0 bases, with 18 bases left in between. There are 17 residues in the CDR3. The germline CDR1 and CDR2 sequences are MNHEY and SVGEGT. The CDR3 protein is CASSPGPFPSSYNEQFF. The CDR3 region has the DNA TGTGCCAGCAGCCCTGGGCCTTTCCCCAGCTCCTACAATGAGCAGTTCTTC.

About this clonotype: It may be a read error: a sequence one base away is much more abundant. The CDR3 ends on some other residue instead of the conserved phenylalanine or tryptophan, so this is likely a read error. The genes are TRBV29-1 and TRBJ2-1; 9 positions match TRBD1. V gave up 1 base and J gave up 4 bases; unmatched junction bases: 5. Per germline, CDR1 SQVTM and CDR2 ANQGSEA. CDR3 length equals 15 residues. The CDR3 here is CSVEGSGQGYNEQFL. DNA for the CDR3: TGCAGCGTTGAAGGGTCCGGACAGGGGTACAATGAGCAGTTCCTC.

This clonotype was observed a handful of times. The chain joins TRBV3-1 to TRBJ1-5; 8 bases line up with TRBD1. V lost 1 base and J lost 6; bases outside the gene matches: 11. CDR1 and CDR2 (germline): LGHDT, YNNKEL (reference sequence). This CDR3 comprises 17 residues. As DNA, the CDR3 is TGTGCCAGCAGCCAAGTTAAAGAGACAGGGGATTTTCAGCCCCAGCATTTT. Translation: CASSQVKETGDFQPQHF. The full variable domain, its missing parts supplied by reference TRBV3-1 and TRBJ1-5, is DTAVSQTPKYLVTQMGNDKSIKCEQNLGHDTMYWYKQDSKKFLKIMFSYNNKELIINETVPNRFSPKSPDKAHLNLHINSLELGDSAVYFCASSQVKETGDFQPQHFGDGTRLSIL.

Points on this clonotype: No conserved phenylalanine or tryptophan ends this CDR3, so it is likely a read error. The chain has TRBV7-9 and TRBJ2-7, with 9 nucleotides matching TRBD2. The ends lost 5 bases at V and 4 bases at J; junction bases unmatched: 12. Germline values: CDR1 SEHNR, CDR2 FQNEAQ (reference sequence). CDR3 length: 16 amino acids. CDR3 coding DNA: TGTGCCAGCAGCCCGACGGGTAGCGGGAGTCCTTACGAGCAGTACCTC. Translating gives CASSPTGSGSPYEQYL.

Notes on this clonotype: This may stem from a read error, because a much larger clone lies one nucleotide away. The V call is TRBV6-2 or TRBV6-3, the J call TRBJ1-1; tentative D call: TRBD1 (5 bases). This CDR3 comprises 12 residues. The germline V gene has CDR1 MNHEY and CDR2 SVGEGT. CDR3 coding DNA: TGTGCCAGCATTTACTCTCCCGGGGGAGCTTTCTTT. This translates into CASIYSPGGAFF.

This clonotype was seen at least ten times. The rearrangement joins TRBV28 to TRBJ2-7, with D unclear. Between the trimmed V and J ends, which lost 7 bases and 7 bases, there was a span of 20 bases. Germline loops: CDR1 MDHEN, CDR2 SYDVKM. The CDR3 consists of 14 residues. The CDR3 loop reads CASTTNPLNREQYF. The CDR3 nucleotides are TGTGCCAGCACCACGAACCCTCTCAATCGGGAGCAGTACTTC. Full variable domain (rest looked up from reference TRBV28 and TRBJ2-7): DVKVTQSSRYLVKRTGEKVFLECVQDMDHENMFWYRQDPGLGLRLIYFSYDVKMKEKGDIPEGYSVSREKKERFSLILESASTNQTSMYLCASTTNPLNREQYFGPGTRLTVT.

Many counts were recorded for this clonotype. The genes are TRBV7-6 and TRBJ2-2; D unresolved. V lost 11 bases to trimming and J lost 6 bases, with 19 bases between them. Germline V gene lookup returns CDR1 SGHVS and CDR2 FNYEAQ. The CDR3 has 14 amino acids. In DNA, the CDR3 is TGTGCCTCGGGTCCTGGTGACCGCGCCGGGGAGCTGTTTTTT. Protein sequence: CASGPGDRAGELFF.

The chain is built from TRBV12-3 or TRBV12-4 and TRBJ2-1, with 12 nucleotides matching TRBD2. The CDR3 spans 14 residues. V shed 6 bases, J shed 7 bases, and the junction held 4 bases outside the gene matches. CDR3: CASSPSGRGNEQFF. The CDR3 nucleotides are TGTGCCAGCAGCCCTAGCGGGAGGGGGAATGAGCAGTTCTTC.

This clonotype was picked up a small number of times. V gene TRBV27 combines with J gene TRBJ2-5; D could derive from TRBD1 or TRBD2 (5 bases each). The CDR3 has 13 residues. Trimming took off 6 bases at V and 5 bases at J, with 13 bases between the two ends. Germline lookup yields CDR1 MNHEY and CDR2 SMNVEV (reference sequence). The CDR3 sequence: CASSAWGKETQYF. The CDR3 DNA reads as TGTGCCAGCAGCGCTTGGGGGAAGGAGACCCAGTACTTC.

Many counts were recorded for this clonotype. This sequence joins TRBV3-1 and TRBJ2-1; TRBD2 agrees at 10 bases. CDR3 length: 14 amino acids. CDR1 and CDR2 (germline): LGHDT, YNNKEL (reference sequence). Trimming removed 2 bases from V and 9 bases from J; junction bases left unmatched: 4. CDR3 in DNA: TGTGCCAGCAGCCAAAGCGGGAGGGAGGGTGAGCAGTTCTTC. As protein: CASSQSGREGEQFF.

This clonotype was recorded at least ten times. The chain joins TRBV7-2 to TRBJ1-6, with D unresolved. Trimming took 1 base from V and 0 from J, leaving 7 bases between them. CDR3 size: 16 residues. Looked up from germline, CDR1 is SGHTA and CDR2 is FQGNSA. The CDR3 nucleotides read TGTGCCAGCAGCTTAGAGTGGGACTCCTATAATTCACCCCTCCACTTT. This translates into CASSLEWDSYNSPLHF.

This chain links TRBV20-1 with TRBJ2-1, with D hard to call. The CDR3 extends over 13 amino acids. The V end was cut by 2 bases, the J end by 0 bases, with 5 bases between. Germline values: CDR1 DFQATT, CDR2 SNEGSKA (reference sequence). The CDR3 protein is CSARPYSYNEQFF. DNA of the CDR3: TGCAGTGCTAGACCGTACTCCTACAATGAGCAGTTCTTC.

The chain recombines TRBV7-6 with TRBJ2-1; 11 nucleotides line up with TRBD2. The germline CDR1 and CDR2 sequences are SGHVS and FNYEAQ. The CDR3 runs 16 residues. J lost 0 bases, V lost 4 bases, and 2 bases had no gene match. CDR3 sequence (DNA): TGTGCCAGCAGCTCGGGACTAGCGGACTCCTACAATGAGCAGTTCTTC. Protein: CASSSGLADSYNEQFF.

This clonotype came up many times. The chain couples TRBV6-5 to TRBJ2-5; D is unresolved. CDR1 is MNHEY, CDR2 SVGAGI, per germline. The CDR3 runs 12 residues. The V gene lost 6 bases and the J gene lost 5 bases, with 10 bases spanning the gap. In DNA, the CDR3 is TGTGCCAGCAGCCTGACCCGCGAGACCCAGTACTTC. Its translation: CASSLTRETQYF.

This clonotype was counted ten times or more. The chain is built from TRBV7-9 and TRBJ1-1, with TRBD1 matching over 8 bases. Unmatched junction bases numbered 0, after V lost 5 bases and J lost 4 bases. CDR3 length: 12 residues. The germline CDR1 and CDR2 sequences are SEHNR and FQNEAQ (reference sequence). The DNA of the CDR3 is TGTGCCAGCAGCGGGACAGGCACTGAAGCTTTCTTT. This encodes CASSGTGTEAFF.

In this sample, this clonotype turned up many times. V and J are TRBV6-5 and TRBJ1-4, with no clear D. V lost 5 bases and J lost 0, with 16 bases in between. From germline, CDR1 is MNHEY and CDR2 SVGAGI. This CDR3 contains 17 residues. The CDR3 DNA reads as TGTGCCAGCAGTCCTATCGGACTGGTTGCAACTAATGAAAAACTGTTTTTT. Translated, it gives CASSPIGLVATNEKLFF.

A few counts support this clonotype. V gene TRBV7-9 combines with J gene TRBJ2-7; D remains ambiguous. Germline V gives CDR1 SEHNR, CDR2 FQNEAQ (reference sequence). The CDR3 sequence is 17 residues long. The ends were cut back, 5 bases at V and 5 bases at J, with 25 bases in the middle. Written as DNA, the CDR3 is TGTGCCAGCAGCGGCTATAAAGTTTACTCGGCGGATGACGAGCAGTACTTC. This encodes CASSGYKVYSADDEQYF.

Comment on this clonotype: This may come from a read error, since a much larger clone is one base off. The final CDR3 position lacks the conserved phenylalanine or tryptophan, pointing to a likely read error. No DNA is shown, since the ends of the CDR3 on it are uncertain; the CDR3 is the one TCRdb lists. This sequence joins TRBV28 and TRBJ2-1; the D call in the table, TRBD1, was not verified against the DNA. CDR1 is MDHEN, CDR2 SYDVKM, per germline. The CDR3 has 11 residues if both end residues are counted. CDR3: CASRSGTGFYR.

Worth noting for this clonotype: This may be a read error: a much more frequent sequence differs by one nucleotide. The chain is built from TRBV10-3 and TRBJ2-3, with a possible D match to TRBD2 (6 bases). CDR3 size: 18 residues. Germline V gene data show CDR1 as ENHRY and CDR2 as SYGVKD. This chain's CDR3 is CAISDGGKFLLGTDAQYF. The CDR3 coding sequence is TGTGCCATCAGTGATGGGGGGAAGTTCTTGTTAGGCACAGATGCGCAGTATTTT.

This clonotype was detected ten times or more. This chain links TRBV10-2 with TRBJ1-5; no firm D call. Germline lookup yields CDR1 WSHSY and CDR2 SAAADI. Trimming pared 2 bases from V and 7 bases from J, leaving 12 bases between. This CDR3 contains 14 residues. This CDR3 reads CASSEIGSGQPQHF. The CDR3 region has the DNA TGCGCCAGCAGTGAGATAGGATCAGGCCAGCCCCAGCATTTT.

This clonotype was picked up a small number of times. The rearrangement uses TRBV20-1 and TRBJ2-3; 10 bases line up with TRBD2. V lost 2 bases and J lost 1; bases outside the gene matches: 9. The CDR3 is made up of 17 amino acids. CDR1 and CDR2 from the germline V gene are DFQATT and SNEGSKA (reference sequence). For the CDR3, the DNA is TGCAGTGCTAGATCAAAATCTCTAGCGGGAGGCACAGATACGCAGTATTTT. Its protein is CSARSKSLAGGTDTQYF.

This clonotype was recorded many times. V usage is TRBV7-2 and J usage is TRBJ2-3, with 9 bases fitting TRBD2. V dropped 1 base and J dropped 0; count of bases not matched to a gene: 8. This CDR3 is 18 amino acids long. Germline assignment: CDR1 SGHTA and CDR2 FQGNSA. CDR3 nucleotides: TGTGCCAGCAGCTTAGATTGGGCCCTAGCGGGAAGCACAGATACGCAGTATTTT. It specifies CASSLDWALAGSTDTQYF.

In its sample, this clonotype was seen a few times. The CDR3 DNA is TGTGCCAGCGGGGACAGGGCAGGGGAGACCCAGTACTTC. This encodes CASGDRAGETQYF. This chain links TRBV6-5 with TRBJ2-5, with 9 positions matching TRBD1. After removal of 8 bases from V and 5 bases from J, the junction contained 6 bases not matched to a gene. CDR3 length: 13 amino acids. In germline, CDR1 is MNHEY, CDR2 SVGAGI.

This clonotype was seen more than once but under ten times. The chain combines TRBV19 with TRBJ1-3; no reliable D call. Trimming removed 0 bases from V and 8 bases from J, with 17 bases in between. This CDR3 is 16 amino acids long. Germline values: CDR1 LNHDA, CDR2 SQIVND (reference sequence). The CDR3 sequence is CASSIDLDGRMDTIYF. The DNA of the CDR3 is TGTGCCAGTAGTATAGATCTGGACGGCCGTATGGACACCATATATTTT.